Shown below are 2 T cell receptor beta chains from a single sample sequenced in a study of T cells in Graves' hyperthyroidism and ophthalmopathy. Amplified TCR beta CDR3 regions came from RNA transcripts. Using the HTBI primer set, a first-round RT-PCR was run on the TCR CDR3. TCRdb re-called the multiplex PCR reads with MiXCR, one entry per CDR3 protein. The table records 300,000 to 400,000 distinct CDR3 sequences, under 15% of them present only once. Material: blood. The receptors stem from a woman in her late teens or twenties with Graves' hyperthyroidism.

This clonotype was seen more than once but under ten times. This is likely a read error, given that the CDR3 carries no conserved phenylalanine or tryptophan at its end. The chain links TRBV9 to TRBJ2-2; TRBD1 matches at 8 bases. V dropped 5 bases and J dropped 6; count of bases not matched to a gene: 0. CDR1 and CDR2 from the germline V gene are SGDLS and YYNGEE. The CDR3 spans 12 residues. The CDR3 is CASRTGAGELFS. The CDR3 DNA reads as TGTGCCAGCAGGACAGGGGCCGGGGAGCTGTTTTCT.

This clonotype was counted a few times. The CDR3 reads CASSYSGVSTYEQYF. CDR3 bases: TGTGCCAGCAGTTACTCGGGGGTTAGTACGTACGAGCAGTACTTC. V and J are TRBV6-5 and TRBJ2-7; the D gene could be TRBD1 or TRBD2 (5 bases each). Trimming cost V 0 bases and J 4 bases, with 13 bases left between them. Germline V lookup: CDR1 MNHEY, CDR2 SVGAGI. This CDR3 spans 15 amino acids.